The 24 T cell receptor beta chains presented below share a single source sample, sequenced in a study of T-cell memory formation after mild COVID-19. MiXCR was run by TCRdb on the 5' RACE reads, yielding one entry per CDR3 protein. The sample holds approximately 240,000 distinct CDR3 sequences, roughly 17% seen once. Sequencing used PBMCs or a T cell subset sorted from them (not recorded which). These receptor sequences come from a man between 18 and 35 years old who had mild COVID-19 (a few samples of this study predate the infection). Cell type and time point are not known.

On this clonotype itself: This may be a read error, as it is one base from a much larger clone. The rearrangement joins TRBV5-1 to TRBJ2-1; D ambiguous. Germline values: CDR1 SGHRS, CDR2 YFSETQ. The CDR3 is 12 residues long. CDR3 DNA sequence: TGCGACAGCAGCTTGTTAGTCAATGAGCAGTTCTTC. Translation gives CDSSLLVNEQFF.

This sequence joins TRBV4-1 and TRBJ2-3; no clear D gene. Germline lookup yields CDR1 MGHRA and CDR2 YSYEKL. The CDR3 is 13 residues long. V lost 1 base, J lost 14 bases, and 16 bases lay in between. CDR3 amino acids: CASSQGPVGPRYF. CDR3 DNA: TGCGCCAGCAGCCAAGGACCCGTTGGACCACGGTATTTT.

The gene calls are TRBV28 and TRBJ1-2; D gene ambiguous. CDR3 length equals 17 residues. Trimming left V 3 bases short and J 2 bases short, with 19 bases between. The V gene's germline CDR1 is MDHEN and CDR2 SYDVKM. CDR3 DNA sequence: TGTGCCAGCAGTTTGTTTAGTGTTGGGGTTGAGAACTATGGCTACACCTTC. It codes for CASSLFSVGVENYGYTF.

The J gene is TRBJ1-6, the V gene TRBV5-1; TRBD1 is a possible D gene (5 bases). This CDR3 has 15 amino acids. From germline, CDR1 is SGHRS and CDR2 YFSETQ. Trimming removed 4 bases from V and 8 bases from J, with 16 bases in between. CDR3 coding DNA: TGCGCCAGCAGCGAGGATCTGGGGGGGGATTCACCCCTCCACTTT. It translates to CASSEDLGGDSPLHF.

The rearrangement links TRBV11-2 to TRBJ1-6, with 8 bases matching TRBD1. CDR3 size: 13 residues. CDR1 and CDR2 (germline): SGHAT, FQNNGV. V shed 7 bases, J shed 10 bases, and the junction held 6 bases outside the gene matches. Written as DNA, the CDR3 is TGTGCCAGCATGACTACAGGGGGATCACCCCTCCACTTT. It specifies CASMTTGGSPLHF. Complete variable domain (other parts from reference TRBV11-2 and TRBJ1-6): EAGVAQSPRYKIIEKRQSVAFWCNPISGHATLYWYQQILGQGPKLLIQFQNNGVVDDSQLPKDRFSAERLKGVDSTLKIQPAKLEDSAVYLCASMTTGGSPLHFGNGTRLTVT.

V gene TRBV6-1 combines with J gene TRBJ2-7; no definite D call. Germline loops: CDR1 MNHNS, CDR2 SASEGT. The CDR3 consists of 12 residues. V lost 6 bases and J lost 3, with 9 bases in between. CDR3 coding DNA: TGTGCCAGCAGCCAAGGGCACTACGAGCAGTACGTC. Amino acids: CASSQGHYEQYV.

The sample holds a few counts of this clonotype. V is TRBV27 and J is TRBJ2-3; 12 positions agree with TRBD1. The junction had 5 bases not matched to a gene; V was cut back by 3 bases and J by 4 bases. Germline V gene lookup returns CDR1 MNHEY and CDR2 SMNVEV (reference sequence). This CDR3 is 16 amino acids long. The CDR3 DNA is TGTGCCAGCAGTTTCCCCGGGACAGGGGGCGCAGATACGCAGTATTTT. Translation gives CASSFPGTGGADTQYF.

V and J are TRBV3-1 and TRBJ2-3; 11 bases match TRBD2. J was trimmed by 9 bases and V by 1 base; bases with no gene match: 6. Germline lookup yields CDR1 LGHDT and CDR2 YNNKEL (reference sequence). This CDR3 has 15 residues. In nucleotides, the CDR3 is TGTGCCAGCAGCCAAGGTGGGACTAGCGGAGGCACGCAGTATTTT. As protein: CASSQGGTSGGTQYF.

This clonotype has more than one count but fewer than ten. The CDR3 DNA sequence: TGCAGTGCTAGAAAGGGCTCAGGCCCAAACCGGTCCGCCGAGCAGTACTTC. Protein: CSARKGSGPNRSAEQYF. The chain combines TRBV20-1 with TRBJ2-7, with D unresolved. Germline V CDR1 and CDR2: DFQATT, SNEGSKA (reference sequence). There are 17 residues in the CDR3. With 2 bases removed from V and 6 bases from J, the gap between germline ends came to 26 bases.

This sequence joins TRBV9 and TRBJ2-3, with 8 nucleotides matching TRBD2. Germline V CDR1 and CDR2: SGDLS, YYNGEE. The trim removed 0 bases at V and 1 base at J, leaving 4 bases unmatched. This CDR3 has 16 residues. CDR3 coding DNA: TGTGCCAGCAGCGTAGGTCTTAGCGGGGGCACAGATACGCAGTATTTT. This encodes CASSVGLSGGTDTQYF.

There are a few counts of this clonotype. This rearrangement joins TRBV7-8 to TRBJ2-7, with TRBD1 identical over 7 bases. Germline CDR1 and CDR2: SGHVS and FQNEAQ. V dropped 4 bases and J dropped 3; count of bases not matched to a gene: 6. The length of the CDR3 is 14 residues. The CDR3 DNA is TGTGCCAGCAGCTCCATCCGACAGGGCTACGAGCAGTACTTC. Amino acid sequence: CASSSIRQGYEQYF.

This clonotype was picked up a small number of times. The V gene is TRBV7-2, the J gene TRBJ2-5; D is unclear. The CDR3 has 13 amino acids. Germline loops: CDR1 SGHTA, CDR2 FQGNSA. The V end was cut by 1 base, the J end by 5 bases, with 8 bases between. The CDR3: CASSLVGSETQYF. CDR3 nucleotide sequence: TGTGCCAGCAGCTTAGTGGGCTCCGAGACCCAGTACTTC.

This clonotype was detected only a few times. The chain has TRBV30 and TRBJ2-3; possibly TRBD2 for D (5 bases). The germline V and J ends were trimmed by 3 bases and 4 bases, with 11 bases remaining between them. The CDR3 extends over 13 amino acids. Germline V CDR1 and CDR2: GTSNPN, SVGIG (reference sequence). The DNA for the CDR3 is TGTGCCTGGAGCCGAGGGCTTTCAGATACGCAGTATTTT. Its translation is CAWSRGLSDTQYF.

The rearrangement uses TRBV12-3 or TRBV12-4 and TRBJ1-6; 9 bases map to TRBD1. After removal of 5 bases from V and 7 bases from J, the junction contained 6 bases not matched to a gene. CDR3 length: 15 residues. CDR3 sequence (DNA): TGTGCCAGCAGTGCACAGGGGGCGACGAATTCACCCCTCCACTTT. It specifies CASSAQGATNSPLHF.

The chain combines TRBV12-3 or TRBV12-4 with TRBJ1-1, with D maybe TRBD1 (5 bases). Trimming removed 6 bases at V and 3 bases at J, with 11 bases between. The CDR3 length is 13 residues. This chain's CDR3 is CASRIGGDTEAFF. Written as DNA, the CDR3 is TGTGCCAGCAGAATCGGGGGGGACACTGAAGCTTTCTTT.

The V gene is TRBV7-9, the J gene TRBJ2-1; tentatively, D is TRBD2 (5 bases). The CDR3 sequence is 16 residues long. The V gene lost 1 base and the J gene lost 0 bases, with 10 bases spanning the gap. From germline, CDR1 is SEHNR and CDR2 FQNEAQ (reference sequence). The DNA of the CDR3 is TGTGCCAGCAGCTTAGTAAAGCGGAGCTCCTACAATGAGCAGTTCTTC. This codes for CASSLVKRSSYNEQFF.

The count of this clonotype is one. The chain joins TRBV5-1 to TRBJ1-6; D unclear. The CDR3 covers 15 residues. CDR1 SGHRS and CDR2 YFSETQ come from the germline V gene. The ends were cut back, 3 bases at V and 5 bases at J, with 12 bases in the middle. This CDR3 reads CASSWRAPDNSPLHF. DNA of the CDR3: TGCGCCAGCAGCTGGCGGGCGCCCGATAATTCACCCCTCCACTTT.

V and J are TRBV7-2 and TRBJ1-2, with D possibly TRBD1 on 6 matching bases. This CDR3 has 13 amino acids. Deletions cut 7 bases from V and 4 bases from J, with 13 bases between. Germline assignment: CDR1 SGHTA and CDR2 FQGNSA. CDR3 sequence reads: CASNIPGVYGYTF. CDR3 bases: TGTGCCAGCAACATCCCAGGGGTCTATGGCTACACCTTC.

The CDR3 region is CASSFTGRGQPQHF. For the CDR3, the DNA is TGTGCCAGCAGCTTTACAGGGAGAGGTCAGCCCCAGCATTTT. The rearrangement joins TRBV7-2 to TRBJ1-5, with TRBD1 as a possible D gene (6 bases). Trimming cost V 3 bases and J 6 bases, with 12 bases left between them. The CDR3 runs 14 residues. Germline V gene data show CDR1 as SGHTA and CDR2 as FQGNSA.

The table lists this clonotype with a few counts. The chain uses TRBV5-1 and TRBJ2-2; 7 bases are a match to TRBD1. From germline, CDR1 is SGHRS and CDR2 YFSETQ. The CDR3 is made up of 14 amino acids. The trim removed 6 bases at V and 6 bases at J, leaving 8 bases unmatched. CDR3: CASTHDRVPGELFF. Here the CDR3 DNA reads TGCGCCAGCACCCATGACAGGGTCCCCGGGGAGCTGTTTTTT.

The chain carries TRBV3-1 and TRBJ2-1; no clear D gene. Trimming cost V 1 base and J 5 bases, with 9 bases left between them. Germline CDR1 and CDR2: LGHDT and YNNKEL (reference sequence). CDR3 length equals 14 residues. The CDR3, as DNA: TGTGCCAGCAGCCAAGTTTCCTGGGACAATGAGCAGTTCTTC. It yields the protein CASSQVSWDNEQFF.

This clonotype was detected a few times. The gene calls are TRBV5-1 and TRBJ2-1; a possible D gene is TRBD2 (5 bases). CDR1 is SGHRS and CDR2 is YFSETQ in the germline V gene. This CDR3 has 16 residues. V lost 2 bases and J 0 bases, leaving 12 bases between the germline ends. The DNA of the CDR3 is TGCGCCAGCAGCTTACCGGGGTCCGGCTCCTACAATGAGCAGTTCTTC. Translation: CASSLPGSGSYNEQFF.

This clonotype has a handful of counts. The chain employs TRBV5-1 and TRBJ2-3, with D perhaps assigned TRBD1 or TRBD2 (6 bases each). The V and J ends lost 1 base and 5 bases respectively, with 11 bases between them. This CDR3 comprises 14 residues. Germline V gives CDR1 SGHRS, CDR2 YFSETQ. The CDR3 bases are TGCGCCAGCAGCTTGCGGGGGCAGGAAGATACGCAGTATTTT. As protein: CASSLRGQEDTQYF.

The chain uses TRBV20-1 and TRBJ1-2, with 8 positions matching TRBD1. The V segment lost 3 bases and the J segment 3 bases; nucleotides outside the gene matches: 0. CDR1 is DFQATT, CDR2 SNEGSKA, per germline (reference sequence). The CDR3 has 12 amino acids. Here the CDR3 reads CSARDRDYGYTF. The CDR3 DNA reads TGCAGTGCTAGGGACAGGGACTATGGCTACACCTTC.